The 8 T cell receptor beta chains below were found in one sample sequenced in a study of blood T cell repertoires in COVID-19. The protocol was immunoSEQ multiplex PCR, while the TCRdb copy is restricted to in-frame clones and leaves out a portion. The sample records 350,000 or so clones, around 87% being singletons. Sequencing used peripheral blood. These receptors all stem from a man aged 18-30 years with active or convalescent COVID-19.

The chain couples TRBV7-8 to TRBJ2-2; D gene ambiguous. V lost 2 bases and J lost 0, with 10 bases in between. Germline CDR1 reads SGHVS; CDR2 reads FQNEAQ. This CDR3 region has 16 residues. The CDR3 loop is CASSLQRLANTGELFF. Here the CDR3 DNA reads TGTGCCAGCAGCTTACAGAGACTCGCGAACACCGGGGAGCTGTTTTTT.

This chain connects TRBV7-9 to TRBJ2-7; the match to TRBD2 covers 10 bases. CDR1 and CDR2 from the germline V gene are SEHNR and FQNEAQ (reference sequence). V gave up 4 bases and J gave up 2 bases; unmatched junction bases: 5. This CDR3 is 15 amino acids long. The CDR3 loop is CASSSGLAATYEQYF. The CDR3 nucleotides are TGTGCCAGCAGCTCTGGACTAGCGGCGACCTACGAGCAGTACTTC.

The V gene is TRBV7-9, the J gene TRBJ2-2; D gene ambiguous. Germline CDR1 reads SEHNR; CDR2 reads FQNEAQ (reference sequence). The CDR3 totals 15 residues. The V gene lost 1 base and the J gene lost 0 bases, with 6 bases spanning the gap. In DNA, the CDR3 is TGTGCCAGCAGCTTAGTTTCCTCGAACACCGGGGAGCTGTTTTTT. It yields the protein CASSLVSSNTGELFF.

Comments on this clone: This sample includes further DNA sequences coding for the same CDR3. This chain links TRBV7-3 with TRBJ1-1; D might be TRBD1 (5 bases). V lost 6 bases and J lost 4, with 9 bases in between. The CDR3 is made up of 12 amino acids. CDR1 and CDR2 (germline): SGHTA, FQGTGA. The CDR3 loop is CASSPGGTEAFF. DNA of the CDR3: TGTGCCAGCAGTCCCGGGGGCACTGAAGCTTTCTTT.

This rearrangement joins TRBV28 to TRBJ1-5; TRBD1 might be the D (5 bases). Germline V gene data show CDR1 as MDHEN and CDR2 as SYDVKM. CDR3 length: 15 amino acids. V lost 6 bases to trimming and J lost 1 base, with 13 bases between them. This CDR3 is CASSTGGVSNQPQHF. DNA for the CDR3: TGTGCCAGCAGCACCGGGGGGGTCAGCAATCAGCCCCAGCATTTT.

The chain has TRBV19 and TRBJ2-3; D is possibly TRBD2 (5 bases). V was shortened by 7 bases and J by 1 base, with 15 bases between the two germline ends. The CDR3 runs to 15 residues. Per the germline V gene, CDR1 is LNHDA and CDR2 is SQIVND (reference sequence). CDR3 in amino acids: CASKGGTAGTDTQYF. The CDR3 DNA sequence: TGTGCCAGTAAAGGAGGAACTGCGGGCACAGATACGCAGTATTTT.

DNA for the CDR3: TGTGCCAGCAACCGAGGCGGGAGTGTCCACGAGCAGTACTTC. This translates into CASNRGGSVHEQYF. The chain uses TRBV5-4 and TRBJ2-7, with 7 bases matching TRBD2. The J segment lost 5 bases and the V segment lost 6 bases, leaving 11 bases of the junction unmatched. This CDR3 contains 14 residues. Germline V gene lookup returns CDR1 SGHNT and CDR2 YYREEE (reference sequence).

This clone has just one count. The chain employs TRBV2 and TRBJ2-3, with 14 bases lining up with TRBD2. V dropped 10 bases and J dropped 2; count of bases not matched to a gene: 11. CDR3 size: 17 residues. Germline V gene lookup returns CDR1 SNHLY and CDR2 FYNNEI. The CDR3, as DNA: TGTGCCAAAGCCGGGACTAGCGGGGGCCATATCACAGATACGCAGTATTTT. Translating gives CAKAGTSGGHITDTQYF.